The clone carrying this T cell receptor (beta chain) showed up just a few times. The data derive from a study of blood T cell repertoires in COVID-19. Across the whole study: The analysed material was cDNA or gDNA that came from T cells, B-cell-depleted T cells, or PBMCs.

V lost 6 bases and J 0 bases, leaving 9 bases between the germline ends. Germline V gives CDR1 MDHEN, CDR2 SYDVKM. The CDR3 has 14 amino acids. Each participant's cohort was designated according to participant-reported clinical history. The assay was immunoSEQ multiplex PCR, and TCRdb's table has in-frame clones only and misses some. The data contain 150,000 to 200,000 clones, around 82% of them seen just once; the ten biggest clones take up about a sixth. The origin of this receptor is a woman aged 45-65 years with acute COVID-19. This chain joins TRBV28 and TRBJ1-5; D might be TRBD1 (5 bases). The sequenced sample was PBMCs or T cells enriched from blood (not recorded which). As DNA, the CDR3 is TGTGCCAGCAGGGGGGGGATTAGCAATCAGCCCCAGCATTTT. Protein sequence: CASRGGISNQPQHF.